The 8 T cell receptor beta chains listed next were all sequenced from one sample in a study of CD8 T cells in ankylosing spondylitis. TCRdb re-analysed the 5' RACE reads in MiXCR, keeping a single row per CDR3 protein. The sample has about 220,000 distinct CDR3 sequences; roughly a tenth are singletons. What was sequenced was blood, either unsorted or a sorted T cell fraction (not recorded which). Source of these receptors: a male donor with ankylosing spondylitis or in good health (not recorded which).

This sequence joins TRBV7-2 and TRBJ2-1; TRBD1 or TRBD2 may be the D gene (6 bases each). The CDR3 extends over 16 amino acids. Looked up from germline, CDR1 is SGHTA and CDR2 is FQGNSA. V lost 1 base, J lost 6 bases, and 16 bases lay in between. CDR3 loop: CASSLEGGTMGNEQFF. The CDR3 nucleotides read TGTGCCAGCAGCTTAGAAGGGGGGACAATGGGCAATGAGCAGTTCTTC.

This clonotype has a count of ten or more. The gene calls are TRBV28 and TRBJ2-7; no reliable D call. This CDR3 region has 14 residues. V was cut by 7 bases and J by 3 bases, with 16 bases left in between. Looked up from germline, CDR1 is MDHEN and CDR2 is SYDVKM. This chain's CDR3 is CASTNTETFYEQYF. For the CDR3, the DNA is TGTGCCAGCACAAACACAGAAACCTTCTACGAGCAGTACTTC.

The chain recombines TRBV12-3 or TRBV12-4 with TRBJ1-2; weak D call: TRBD1 (6 bases). V was pared by 6 bases and J by 8 bases, with 16 bases between. This CDR3 has 13 amino acids. CDR3 in amino acids: CASSPLAGEGYTF. The CDR3 DNA sequence: TGTGCCAGCAGCCCCCTTGCAGGGGAGGGCTACACCTTC.

This clonotype occurred many times. V and J are TRBV2 and TRBJ2-1; 9 positions match TRBD2. Trimming cost V 2 bases and J 10 bases; bases outside gene matches: 9. The CDR3 has 15 residues. Germline V gives CDR1 SNHLY, CDR2 FYNNEI. CDR3 sequence reads: CASSESRRGGREQFF. CDR3 coding DNA: TGTGCCAGCAGTGAATCGAGGCGGGGGGGCCGGGAGCAGTTCTTC.

J is TRBJ1-1 and V is TRBV20-1; 9 bases match TRBD1. Unmatched junction bases numbered 5, after V lost 2 bases and J lost 4 bases. The CDR3 is 14 residues long. CDR1 is DFQATT and CDR2 is SNEGSKA in the germline V gene (reference sequence). CDR3 sequence reads: CSARRRDRATEAFF. DNA for the CDR3: TGCAGTGCTAGAAGGCGGGACAGGGCCACTGAAGCTTTCTTT.

In this sample, this clonotype turned up many times. The chain is built from TRBV3-1 and TRBJ1-1, with D possibly TRBD1 on 6 matching bases. V was shortened by 4 bases and J by 2 bases, with 11 bases between the two germline ends. The CDR3 length is 14 residues. The germline V gene encodes CDR1 LGHDT and CDR2 YNNKEL (reference sequence). The CDR3 loop reads CASSPQGFNTEAFF. In nucleotides, the CDR3 is TGTGCCAGCAGCCCACAGGGTTTTAACACTGAAGCTTTCTTT. The full variable domain, its missing parts supplied by reference TRBV3-1 and TRBJ1-1, is DTAVSQTPKYLVTQMGNDKSIKCEQNLGHDTMYWYKQDSKKFLKIMFSYNNKELIINETVPNRFSPKSPDKAHLNLHINSLELGDSAVYFCASSPQGFNTEAFFGQGTRLTVV.

This clonotype was recorded many times. This chain joins TRBV2 and TRBJ2-3; 8 bases fit TRBD2. The CDR3 extends over 15 amino acids. Germline V gives CDR1 SNHLY, CDR2 FYNNEI. Trimming took 4 bases from V and 4 from J; bases not matched to a gene: 7. The CDR3 protein is CASSGLRGDSDTQYF. CDR3 nucleotide sequence: TGTGCCAGCAGTGGGTTGCGGGGGGATTCAGATACGCAGTATTTT. The entire variable domain, with the rest obtained from reference TRBV2 and TRBJ2-3, is as follows: EPEVTQTPSHQVTQMGQEVILRCVPISNHLYFYWYRQILGQKVEFLVSFYNNEISEKSEIFDDQFSVERPDGSNFTLKIRSTKLEDSAMYFCASSGLRGDSDTQYFGPGTRLTVL.

The sample holds one count of this clonotype. One base away lies a much larger clone, so this may be a sequencing read error. The V call is TRBV9, the J call TRBJ2-2, with TRBD1 matching 7 bases. Trimming took 3 bases from V and 9 from J; bases not matched to a gene: 14. Germline CDR1 is SGDLS and CDR2 is YYNGEE. The CDR3 sequence is 16 residues long. The CDR3 region has the DNA TGTGCCAGCAGCGCGAGCCCAGAGACAGGGATTAGGGAGCTGTTTTTT. This translates into CASSASPETGIRELFF.